These 21 T cell receptor beta chains were sequenced from one sample in a study of cytomegalovirus exposure and HLA in healthy donors. Primers: 60 Vbeta forward and 13 Jbeta reverse. Libraries were prepared by immunoSEQ multiplex PCR; TCRdb keeps only in-frame clonotypes and omits some of them. Counted here are 150,000 to 200,000 clones, around 76% occurring once; the ten biggest clones make up 1%. Sequenced input: PBMCs. The receptors were gathered from a woman between 40 and 55 years old in good health and CMV-seronegative.

This clone was seen only once. V is TRBV30 and J is TRBJ2-3, with 8 bases fitting TRBD1. Germline loops: CDR1 GTSNPN, CDR2 SVGIG (reference sequence). The CDR3 has 14 residues. Losses at the gene ends were 1 base for V and 3 bases for J; bases not matched to a gene: 3. CDR3 protein: CAWSEQGATDTQYF. The DNA for the CDR3 is TGTGCCTGGAGTGAGCAGGGGGCAACAGATACGCAGTATTTT.

The rearrangement links TRBV9 to TRBJ2-2; 9 bases fit TRBD1. Unmatched junction bases numbered 10, after V lost 8 bases and J lost 5 bases. CDR3 length equals 15 residues. Looked up from germline, CDR1 is SGDLS and CDR2 is YYNGEE. The CDR3 region has the DNA TGTGCCAGTACTCCCGGGGACAGGGATACCGGGGAGCTGTTTTTT. Translation gives CASTPGDRDTGELFF.

V and J are TRBV30 and TRBJ2-3; D is possibly TRBD2 (5 bases). V gave up 5 bases and J gave up 0 bases, with 15 bases separating them. The CDR3 covers 15 residues. Germline CDR1 and CDR2: GTSNPN and SVGIG (reference sequence). CDR3 coding DNA: TGTGCCTGGTCTCGACTGGGCGGGAGCACAGATACGCAGTATTTT. It yields the protein CAWSRLGGSTDTQYF. Supplemented by reference TRBV30 and TRBJ2-3, the full variable domain reads SQTIHQWPATLVQPVGSPLSLECTVEGTSNPNLYWYRQAAGRGLQLLFYSVGIGQISSEVPQNLSASRPQDRQFILSSKKLLLSDSGFYLCAWSRLGGSTDTQYFGPGTRLTVL.

The chain joins TRBV20-1 to TRBJ2-5; D not resolved. The CDR3 spans 11 residues. The V end lost 1 base, the J end lost 7 bases, and 7 bases lay between the germline ends. The germline V gene encodes CDR1 DFQATT and CDR2 SNEGSKA (reference sequence). The CDR3 reads CSARASGTQYF. In DNA form, the CDR3 reads TGCAGTGCTAGAGCCTCGGGGACCCAGTACTTC.

This chain joins TRBV9 and TRBJ1-3, with 7 bases that match TRBD1. The CDR3 loop spans 15 amino acids. CDR1 and CDR2 (germline): SGDLS, YYNGEE. V lost 1 base, J lost 1 base, and 2 bases stayed unmatched. This CDR3 reads CASSVMTGSGNTIYF. The CDR3 region has the DNA TGTGCCAGCAGCGTAATGACAGGGTCTGGAAACACCATATATTTT. The complete variable domain, with remaining parts taken from reference TRBV9 and TRBJ1-3, reads DSGVTQTPKHLITATGQRVTLRCSPRSGDLSVYWYQQSLDQGLQFLIQYYNGEERAKGNILERFSAQQFPDLHSELNLSSLELGDSALYFCASSVMTGSGNTIYFGEGSWLTVV.

The genes are TRBV11-2 and TRBJ2-5; D perhaps matches TRBD1 (6 bases). The CDR3 sequence is 14 residues long. Trimming cost V 3 bases and J 1 base, with 9 bases left between them. The germline CDR1 and CDR2 sequences are SGHAT and FQNNGV. CDR3 loop: CASSFRTAQETQYF. CDR3 in DNA: TGTGCCAGCAGCTTCAGGACAGCCCAAGAGACCCAGTACTTC.

The chain employs TRBV7-9 and TRBJ1-5, with D unclear. The CDR3 runs to 15 residues. V was clipped by 1 base and J by 2 bases, with 9 bases between them. Germline lookup yields CDR1 SEHNR and CDR2 FQNEAQ (reference sequence). CDR3 DNA: TGTGCCAGCAGCTTAGGAAGAGAGGGCAATCAGCCCCAGCATTTT. Its protein is CASSLGREGNQPQHF.

This chain joins TRBV29-1 and TRBJ2-1, with 8 bases that match TRBD2. With 6 bases clipped from V and 3 bases from J, the junction kept 7 bases outside the gene matches. This CDR3 contains 14 residues. Looked up from germline, CDR1 is SQVTM and CDR2 is ANQGSEA. The CDR3 reads CSVPGLELYNEQFF. CDR3 DNA sequence: TGCAGCGTACCGGGACTAGAGCTCTACAATGAGCAGTTCTTC.

The chain couples TRBV7-3 to TRBJ2-5, with a possible D match to TRBD1 (5 bases). The CDR3 runs 17 residues. From germline, CDR1 is SGHTA and CDR2 FQGTGA. Trimming left V 2 bases short and J 2 bases short, with 18 bases between. The CDR3 DNA reads TGTGCCAGCAGCTTATATAGGGGCGGAGTTATACAAGAGACCCAGTACTTC. As protein: CASSLYRGGVIQETQYF.

A note on this clone: Other DNA variants within this sample encode the same CDR3. This rearrangement joins TRBV19 to TRBJ1-2, with a possible D match to TRBD1 (5 bases). Looked up from germline, CDR1 is LNHDA and CDR2 is SQIVND (reference sequence). Trimming took off 2 bases at V and 1 base at J, with 5 bases between the two ends. This CDR3 is built from 13 residues. CDR3 coding DNA: TGTGCCAGTAGTATAAGGGGTAACTATGGCTACACCTTC. Its protein product is CASSIRGNYGYTF.

The chain couples TRBV28 to TRBJ1-4; D not resolved. The CDR3 runs 15 residues. Germline lookup yields CDR1 MDHEN and CDR2 SYDVKM. The germline V and J ends were trimmed by 7 bases and 2 bases, with 14 bases remaining between them. DNA of the CDR3: TGTGCCAGCAAAGAGTTCGGAGGGACTAATGAAAAACTGTTTTTT. It encodes CASKEFGGTNEKLFF.

The rearrangement joins TRBV11-2 to TRBJ2-7; 10 nucleotides match TRBD2. This CDR3 region has 13 residues. The ends lost 4 bases at V and 5 bases at J; junction bases unmatched: 2. Per the germline V gene, CDR1 is SGHAT and CDR2 is FQNNGV. The CDR3 reads CASSSGLADEQYF. CDR3 nucleotide sequence: TGTGCCAGCAGCTCCGGACTAGCGGACGAGCAGTACTTC.

V is TRBV18 and J is TRBJ1-5; D unresolved. Germline loops: CDR1 KGHSH, CDR2 LQKENI. This CDR3 contains 12 residues. The V and J ends lost 3 bases and 5 bases respectively, with 5 bases between them. This CDR3 is CASSPIDQPQHF. The CDR3 nucleotides read TGTGCCAGCTCACCTATTGATCAGCCCCAGCATTTT. The whole variable domain, remainder taken from reference TRBV18 and TRBJ1-5, is NAGVMQNPRHLVRRRGQEARLRCSPMKGHSHVYWYRQLPEEGLKFMVYLQKENIIDESGMPKERFSAEFPKEGPSILRIQQVVRGDSAAYFCASSPIDQPQHFGDGTRLSIL.

The CDR3: CASSRQSEAFF. The CDR3 DNA reads TGTGCCAGCAGTCGACAGTCGGAAGCTTTCTTT. The rearrangement links TRBV7-2 to TRBJ1-1; D perhaps matches TRBD1 (5 bases). Deletions cut 6 bases from V and 8 bases from J, with 10 bases between. The CDR3 runs 11 residues. Germline V gene sequence: CDR1 SGHTA, CDR2 FQGNSA.

The rearrangement joins TRBV11-2 to TRBJ2-5; TRBD2 matches 16 bases. V lost 3 bases, J lost 0 bases, and 1 base stayed unmatched. This CDR3 has 17 amino acids. Germline V gene lookup returns CDR1 SGHAT and CDR2 FQNNGV. The CDR3: CASSLGLAGGYQETQYF. The CDR3 DNA reads TGTGCCAGCAGCTTGGGACTAGCGGGAGGGTACCAAGAGACCCAGTACTTC.

The chain carries TRBV5-1 and TRBJ2-7; D is unresolved. The CDR3 is 11 residues long. Germline V CDR1 and CDR2: SGHRS, YFSETQ. Trimming stripped 2 bases from V and 5 bases from J, with 5 bases between. Here the CDR3 reads CASSFSNEQYF. DNA of the CDR3: TGCGCCAGCAGCTTTTCTAACGAGCAGTACTTC.

This chain connects TRBV5-8 to TRBJ2-3; possibly TRBD2 for D (5 bases). This CDR3 is built from 16 residues. Between the trimmed V and J ends, which lost 4 bases and 0 bases, there was a span of 15 bases. CDR1 is SGHTS, CDR2 YDEGEE, per germline. CDR3 in amino acids: CASSPFSAYSTDTQYF. DNA for the CDR3: TGTGCCAGCAGCCCGTTTAGCGCCTATAGCACAGATACGCAGTATTTT.

This rearrangement joins TRBV7-9 to TRBJ1-5, with 9 nucleotides matching TRBD1. The length of the CDR3 is 15 residues. The trim removed 8 bases at V and 3 bases at J, leaving 8 bases unmatched. Germline values: CDR1 SEHNR, CDR2 FQNEAQ (reference sequence). The CDR3 is CASATGTGTNQPQHF. The CDR3 DNA follows: TGTGCCAGCGCTACCGGGACAGGGACCAATCAGCCCCAGCATTTT.

The rearrangement joins TRBV9 to TRBJ2-5; TRBD2 is a possible D gene (6 bases). This CDR3 has 15 residues. Germline assignment: CDR1 SGDLS and CDR2 YYNGEE. Trimming took 1 base from V and 5 from J, leaving 15 bases between them. This CDR3 is CASSVNSGAGETQYF. DNA for the CDR3: TGTGCCAGCAGCGTAAATAGCGGAGCTGGCGAGACCCAGTACTTC.

This clone turned up a few times. This sequence joins TRBV6-1 and TRBJ1-5; 7 bases map to TRBD1. Germline assignment: CDR1 MNHNS and CDR2 SASEGT. The CDR3 is 15 residues long. Losses at the gene ends were 4 bases for V and 2 bases for J; bases not matched to a gene: 5. CDR3 sequence: CASSGDSVGNQPQHF. For the CDR3, the DNA is TGTGCCAGCAGTGGGGACAGTGTGGGCAATCAGCCCCAGCATTTT.

V and J are TRBV11-3 and TRBJ1-2; D possibly corresponds to TRBD1 (5 bases). The CDR3 has 14 amino acids. Between the trimmed V and J ends, which lost 5 bases and 8 bases, there was a span of 18 bases. Germline V gives CDR1 SGHNT, CDR2 YENEEA. The CDR3 region has the DNA TGTGCCAGCAGCCCAGAACCAGGGCGGGGAGGCTACACCTTC. Its translation is CASSPEPGRGGYTF.